This is a list of T cell receptor beta chains from one sample in a study of blood T cell repertoires in COVID-19. The table came from immunoSEQ multiplex PCR; TCRdb's copy has only in-frame clones and leaves some out. The sample has about 360,000 clones, approximately 89% seen once. Sequencing was done on a sample of PBMCs or T cells enriched from blood (not recorded which). The receptor source for this set is a man under 40 who had recovered from COVID-19. CDR3s include the opening cysteine and the closing phenylalanine or tryptophan. A D gene is named only where the DNA matches it firmly. Not every row has a clone size; where given, it reads once, few, many or a size class.

clone size	V gene	J gene	D gene	CDR3 DNA	CDR3 protein
NA	TRBV24-1	TRBJ2-3	NA	TGTGCCACCAGTGATTCCTCAGGGTCTGGAGATACGCAGTATTTT	CATSDSSGSGDTQYF
NA	TRBV10-3	TRBJ1-2	NA	TGTGCCATCAGTGGAAAAGAGGGCTATGGCTACACCTTC	CAISGKEGYGYTF
NA	TRBV3-1/TRBV3-2	TRBJ1-1	NA	TGTGCCAGCAGCCAAGATCGCAGGGCGAACACTGAAGCTTTCTTT	CASSQDRRANTEAFF
NA	TRBV29-1	TRBJ1-1	NA	TGCAGCGTTGATAGGACAGACTATAACACTGAAGCTTTCTTT	CSVDRTDYNTEAFF
NA	TRBV20-1	TRBJ1-2	NA	TGCAGTGCTAGAGCACGGGTTGGCTACACCTTC	CSARARVGYTF
NA	TRBV18	TRBJ1-1	NA	TGTGCCAGCTCACCTAGGGGGGGCGAAGTGAACACTGAAGCTTTCTTT	CASSPRGGEVNTEAFF
NA	TRBV5-6	TRBJ2-7	NA	TGTGCCAGCAGCTTGCCAGGTCTCTACGAGCAGTACTTC	CASSLPGLYEQYF
NA	TRBV5-5	TRBJ1-2	NA	TGTGCCAGCAGCGAGGCCCTCGTCGTCAGGGCGGAAAACTATGGCTACACCTTC	CASSEALVVRAENYGYTF
once	TRBV2	TRBJ1-3	NA	TGTGCCAGCATCGACGGAGCTTCTGGAAACACCATATATTTT	CASIDGASGNTIYF
few	TRBV9	TRBJ2-5	TRBD2	TGTGCCAGCAGCGTCAGCGGGGAGGAGACCCAGTACTTC	CASSVSGEETQYF
once	TRBV7-6	TRBJ1-3	TRBD1	TGTGCCAGCAGCCAGATGACAGGGGGCGGTTCTGGAAACACCATATATTTT	CASSQMTGGGSGNTIYF
NA	TRBV18	TRBJ1-5	TRBD1	TGTGCCAGCTCACTCGGACAGGGAAGGCAGCCCCAGCATTTT	CASSLGQGRQPQHF
few	TRBV27	TRBJ2-3	NA	TGTGCCAGCAGTTTCGGTCCCACAGATACGCAGTATTTT	CASSFGPTDTQYF
NA	TRBV7-9	TRBJ2-1	NA	TGTGCCAGCAGCTTACGGGGGGCTGACTCGACGGACAATGAGCAGTTCTTC	CASSLRGADSTDNEQFF
NA	TRBV11-2	TRBJ1-2	NA	TGTGCCAGCAGCTTAGAAGGGGGTGGCTACACCTTC	CASSLEGGGYTF
NA	TRBV6-5	TRBJ1-6	NA	TGTGCCAGCAGTTACTCGGAGTTGCGACCCCTCCACTTT	CASSYSELRPLHF
few	TRBV6-2/TRBV6-3	TRBJ2-7	TRBD2	TGTGCCAGCAGCCCTACCCTAGCGGGGGGGCCTTCCGGCGAGCAGTACTTC	CASSPTLAGGPSGEQYF
NA	TRBV6-5	TRBJ1-1	TRBD1	TGTGCCAGCAGTAGAACAGGGGGGAACACTGAAGCTTTCTTT	CASSRTGGNTEAFF